Only a few counts were recorded for the clone carrying this T cell receptor beta chain. Its antigen is unidentified. A multiplex PCR was run with 60 Vbeta primers and 13 Jbeta primers. Measured with immunoSEQ multiplex PCR; TCRdb has only the in-frame clones, and not every one. The repertoire holds 150,000 to 200,000 clones, with about three quarters as singletons. The sample belongs to a study of cytomegalovirus exposure and HLA in healthy donors. Study-wide context: Out of 150 million to 200 million T cells, an earlier analysis found about 100 million unique TCR beta sequences in total.

Study findings and constraints: Rare TCR sequences dominated, though some public TCRs recurred in many donors. According to the study, around 160 TCR beta chains were cytomegalovirus-associated.

From germline, CDR1 is MGHDK and CDR2 SYGVNS. The CDR3 is made up of 15 amino acids. After removal of 2 bases from V and 4 bases from J, the junction contained 8 bases not matched to a gene. The clonotype was recovered from a woman aged 30 to 39 in good health and CMV-seropositive. The sequencing input was PBMCs. This sequence joins TRBV25-1 and TRBJ2-7; 7 nucleotides align to TRBD2. The CDR3 sequence: CASSEVISGKYEQYF. Here the CDR3 DNA reads TGTGCCAGCAGTGAAGTCATAAGCGGGAAATACGAGCAGTACTTC.